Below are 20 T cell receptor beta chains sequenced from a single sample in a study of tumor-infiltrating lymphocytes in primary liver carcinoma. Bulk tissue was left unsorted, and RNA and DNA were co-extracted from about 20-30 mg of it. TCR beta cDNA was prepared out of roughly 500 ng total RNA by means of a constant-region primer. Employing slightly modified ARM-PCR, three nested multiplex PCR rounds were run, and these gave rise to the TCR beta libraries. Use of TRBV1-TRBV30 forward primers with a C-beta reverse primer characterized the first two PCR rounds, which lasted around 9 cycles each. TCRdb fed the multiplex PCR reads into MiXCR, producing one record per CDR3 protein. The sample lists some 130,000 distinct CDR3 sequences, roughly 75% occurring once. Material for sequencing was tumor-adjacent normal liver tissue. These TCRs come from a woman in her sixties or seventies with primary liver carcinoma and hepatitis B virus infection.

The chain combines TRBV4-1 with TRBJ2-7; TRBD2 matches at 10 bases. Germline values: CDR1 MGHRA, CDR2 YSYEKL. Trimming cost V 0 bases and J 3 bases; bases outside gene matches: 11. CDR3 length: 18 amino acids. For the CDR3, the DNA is TGCGCCAGCAGCCAAGATTGGAGGAGTACTAGCGGGAACTACGAGCAGTACTTC. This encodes CASSQDWRSTSGNYEQYF.

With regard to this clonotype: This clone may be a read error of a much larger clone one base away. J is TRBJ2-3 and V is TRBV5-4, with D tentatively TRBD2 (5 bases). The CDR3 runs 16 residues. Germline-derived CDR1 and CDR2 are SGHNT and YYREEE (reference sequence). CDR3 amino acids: CATGPPFGASTYTQYF. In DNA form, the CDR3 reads TGTGCCACCGGTCCCCCATTTGGTGCTAGCACATATACGCAGTATTTT.

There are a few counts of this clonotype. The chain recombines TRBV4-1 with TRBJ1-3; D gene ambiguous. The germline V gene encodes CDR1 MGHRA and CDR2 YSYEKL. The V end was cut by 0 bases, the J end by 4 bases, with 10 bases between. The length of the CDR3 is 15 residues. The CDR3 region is CASSQDRRVGNTIYF. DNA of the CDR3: TGCGCCAGCAGCCAAGATCGTCGCGTAGGAAACACCATATATTTT.

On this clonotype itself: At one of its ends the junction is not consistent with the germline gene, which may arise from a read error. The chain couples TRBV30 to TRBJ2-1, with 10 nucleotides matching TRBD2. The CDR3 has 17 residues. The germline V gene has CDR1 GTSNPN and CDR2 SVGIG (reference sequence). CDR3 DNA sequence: TGTGCCGGGAGTCCAAAAATCTCTAGCGGGAGTAACAATGAGCAGTTCTTC. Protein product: CAGSPKISSGSNNEQFF. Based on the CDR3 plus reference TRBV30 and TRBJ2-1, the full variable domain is SQTIHQWPATLVQPVGSPLSLECTVEGTSNPNLYWYRQAAGRGLQLLFYSVGIGQISSEVPQNLSASRPQDRQFILSSKKLLLSDSGFYLCAGSPKISSGSNNEQFFGPGTRLTVL.

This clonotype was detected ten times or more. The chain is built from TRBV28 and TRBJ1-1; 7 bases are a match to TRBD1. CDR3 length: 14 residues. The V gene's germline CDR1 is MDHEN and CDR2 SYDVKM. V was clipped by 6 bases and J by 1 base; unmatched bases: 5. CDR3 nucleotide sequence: TGTGCCAGCAGACAACAGGGGACGAACACTGAAGCTTTCTTT. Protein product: CASRQQGTNTEAFF.

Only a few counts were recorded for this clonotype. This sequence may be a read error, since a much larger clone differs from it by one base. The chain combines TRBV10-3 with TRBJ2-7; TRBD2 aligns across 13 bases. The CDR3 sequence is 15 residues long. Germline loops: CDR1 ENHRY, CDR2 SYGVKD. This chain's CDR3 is CAVSGGLAGIDEQYF. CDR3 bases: TGTGCCGTCAGCGGGGGACTAGCGGGAATAGACGAGCAGTACTTC.

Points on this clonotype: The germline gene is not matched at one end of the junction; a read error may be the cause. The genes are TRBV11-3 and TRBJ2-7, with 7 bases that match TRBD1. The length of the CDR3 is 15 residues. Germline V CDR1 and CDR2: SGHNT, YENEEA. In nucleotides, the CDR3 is TGTACCACCAGCTTAGTTGGGACAGCCAACTACGATCAGTACTTC. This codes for CTTSLVGTANYDQYF. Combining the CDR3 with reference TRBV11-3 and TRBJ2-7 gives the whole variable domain EAGVVQSPRYKIIEKKQPVAFWCNPISGHNTLYWYLQNLGQGPELLIRYENEEAVDDSQLPKDRFSAERLKGVDSTLKIQPAELGDSAVYLCTTSLVGTANYDQYFGPGTRLTVT.

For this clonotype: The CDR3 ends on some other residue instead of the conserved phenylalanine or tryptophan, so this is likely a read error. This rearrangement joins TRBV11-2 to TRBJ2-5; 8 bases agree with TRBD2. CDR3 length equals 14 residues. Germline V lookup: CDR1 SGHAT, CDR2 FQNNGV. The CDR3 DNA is TGTACCAGCAGCTTTACGGGAGGGGGGGAGACCCAGTACCTC. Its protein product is CTSSFTGGGETQYL.

This CDR3 reads CANGTGLREFF. The CDR3 nucleotides read TGTGCCAACGGCACGGGACTCCGGGAGTTCTTC. The chain uses TRBV11-2 and TRBJ2-1; possibly TRBD2 for D (6 bases). The CDR3 has 11 amino acids. V lost 10 bases and J lost 14, with 18 bases in between. Germline lookup yields CDR1 SGHAT and CDR2 FQNNGV.

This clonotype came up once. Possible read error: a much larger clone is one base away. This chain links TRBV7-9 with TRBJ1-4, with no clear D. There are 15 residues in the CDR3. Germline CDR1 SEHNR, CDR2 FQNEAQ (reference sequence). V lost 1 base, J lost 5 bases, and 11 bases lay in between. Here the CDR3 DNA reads TGTGCCAGCAGCTTAGTTTGGCAGAAGAATGAAAAACTGTTTTTT. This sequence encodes CASSLVWQKNEKLFF.

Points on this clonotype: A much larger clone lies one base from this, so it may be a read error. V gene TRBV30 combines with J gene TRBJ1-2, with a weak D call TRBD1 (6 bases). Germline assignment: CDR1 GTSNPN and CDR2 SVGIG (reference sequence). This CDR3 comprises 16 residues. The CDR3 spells CAWSVSQGVRIYDYTF. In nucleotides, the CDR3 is TGTGCCTGGAGTGTTTCACAGGGAGTCCGCATCTATGACTACACCTTC.

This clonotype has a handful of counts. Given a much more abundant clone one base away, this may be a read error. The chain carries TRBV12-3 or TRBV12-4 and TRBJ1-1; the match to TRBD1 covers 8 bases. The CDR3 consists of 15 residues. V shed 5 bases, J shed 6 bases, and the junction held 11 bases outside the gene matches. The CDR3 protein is CASSLRQGRDAEAFF. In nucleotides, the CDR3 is TGTGCCAGCAGTCTTAGACAGGGGAGGGACGCTGAAGCTTTCTTT.

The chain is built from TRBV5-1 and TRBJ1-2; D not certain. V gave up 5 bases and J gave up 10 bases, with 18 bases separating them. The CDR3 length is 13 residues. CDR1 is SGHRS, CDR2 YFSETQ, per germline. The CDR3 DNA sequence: TGCGCCAGCAGTCTGAGGGTCTCTGATGACTACACCTTC. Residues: CASSLRVSDDYTF.

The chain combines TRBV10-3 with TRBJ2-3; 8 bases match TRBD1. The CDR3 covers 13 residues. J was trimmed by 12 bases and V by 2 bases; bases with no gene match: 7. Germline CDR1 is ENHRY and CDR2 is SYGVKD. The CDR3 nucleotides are TGTGCCATCAGTGAGGGACAGGGTCATATACAGTATTTT. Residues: CAISEGQGHIQYF.

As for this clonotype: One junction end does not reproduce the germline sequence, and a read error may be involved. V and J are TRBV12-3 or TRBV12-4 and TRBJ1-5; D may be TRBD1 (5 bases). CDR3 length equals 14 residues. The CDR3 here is CASSGGATYQPRHF. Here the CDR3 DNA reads TGTGCCAGCAGTGGCGGGGCCACCTATCAGCCCCGGCATTTT.

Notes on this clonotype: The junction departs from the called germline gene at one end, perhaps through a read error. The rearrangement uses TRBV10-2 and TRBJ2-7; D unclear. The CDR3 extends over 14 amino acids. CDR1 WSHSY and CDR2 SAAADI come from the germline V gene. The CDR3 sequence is CASSHDFHSYEQYF. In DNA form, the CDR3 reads TGTGCCAGCAGTCACGACTTCCACAGCTACGAGCAGTACTTC.

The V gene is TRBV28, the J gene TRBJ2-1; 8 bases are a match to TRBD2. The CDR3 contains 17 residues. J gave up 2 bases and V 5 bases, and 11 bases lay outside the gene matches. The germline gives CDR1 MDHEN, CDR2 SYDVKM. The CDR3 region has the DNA TGTGCCAGCAGTGCGTTGAAGGGACTAGGGACCTACAATGAGCAGTTCTTC. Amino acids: CASSALKGLGTYNEQFF.

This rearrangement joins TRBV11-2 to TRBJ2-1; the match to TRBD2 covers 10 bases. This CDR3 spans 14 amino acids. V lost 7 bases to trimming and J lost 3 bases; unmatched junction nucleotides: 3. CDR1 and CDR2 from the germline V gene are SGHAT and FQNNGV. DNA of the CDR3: TGTGCCAGCAACTGGACTAGCGGCTACAATGAGCAGTTCTTC. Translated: CASNWTSGYNEQFF.

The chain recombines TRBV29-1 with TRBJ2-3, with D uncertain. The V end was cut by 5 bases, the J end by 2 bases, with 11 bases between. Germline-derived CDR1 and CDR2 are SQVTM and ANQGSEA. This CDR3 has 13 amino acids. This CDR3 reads CSVLEDPTDTQYF. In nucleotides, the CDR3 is TGCAGCGTTCTAGAGGATCCCACAGATACGCAGTATTTT.

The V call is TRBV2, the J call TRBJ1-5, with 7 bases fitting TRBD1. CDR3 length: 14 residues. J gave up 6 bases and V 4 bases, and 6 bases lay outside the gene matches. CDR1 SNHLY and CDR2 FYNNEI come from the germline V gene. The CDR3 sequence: CASSATGFGQPQHF. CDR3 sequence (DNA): TGTGCCAGCAGTGCGACAGGGTTCGGTCAGCCCCAGCATTTT.